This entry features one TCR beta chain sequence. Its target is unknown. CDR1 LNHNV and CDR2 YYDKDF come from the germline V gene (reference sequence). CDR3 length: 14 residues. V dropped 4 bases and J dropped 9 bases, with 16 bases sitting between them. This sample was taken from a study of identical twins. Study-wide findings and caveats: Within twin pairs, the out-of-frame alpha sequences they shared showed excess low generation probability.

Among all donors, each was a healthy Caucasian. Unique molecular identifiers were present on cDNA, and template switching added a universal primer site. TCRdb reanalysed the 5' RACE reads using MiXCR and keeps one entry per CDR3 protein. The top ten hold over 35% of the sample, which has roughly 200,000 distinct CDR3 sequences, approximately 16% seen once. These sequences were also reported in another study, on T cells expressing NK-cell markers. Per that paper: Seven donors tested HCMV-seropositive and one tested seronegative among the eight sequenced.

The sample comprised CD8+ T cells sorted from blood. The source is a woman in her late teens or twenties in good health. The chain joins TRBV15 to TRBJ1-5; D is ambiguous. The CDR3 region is CATSIGKGVGPQHF. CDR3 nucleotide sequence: TGTGCCACCAGCATCGGGAAGGGTGTTGGGCCCCAGCATTTT.